This T cell receptor beta chain is drawn from a study of T-cell reconstitution after alpha-beta-depleted transplantation in children. With 1 base removed from V and 6 bases from J, the gap between germline ends came to 2 bases. Germline CDR1 is MNHEY and CDR2 is SVGAGI. The CDR3 has 11 amino acids. Preparing the TCRbeta library involved the use of unique molecular identifiers. TCRdb processed the PCR reads anew with MiXCR; each CDR3 protein has one entry. The sample has a few hundred thousand distinct CDR3 sequences; 11% are singletons. This clonotype came up many times. The receptor's source is a human donor who donated a stem cell graft to a child with acute myeloid leukemia. Material: PBMCs from the stem cell graft donor, obtained from the stem cell graft. The V gene is TRBV6-5, the J gene TRBJ2-3; no firm D call. CDR3 DNA sequence: TGTGCCAGCAGTTACTTGGATACGCAGTATTTT. It encodes CASSYLDTQYF.